This T cell receptor (beta chain) was identified during a study of T cells in Graves' hyperthyroidism and ophthalmopathy. Overall study results and limits: Also found in blood were most expanded thyroid clonotypes above 0.001. Before onset, ophthalmopathy was predicted by the model a median about 6.2 months earlier.

The investigators amplified TCR beta CDR3 regions from RNA transcripts. TCR CDR3 regions were first amplified by RT-PCR with HTBI primers. TCRdb re-derived calls from the multiplex PCR reads in MiXCR, one entry per CDR3 protein. The sample shows around 260,000 distinct CDR3 sequences, around 25% of them seen only once. This clonotype was found many times. What it binds is not known. Germline CDR1 is ENHRY and CDR2 is SYGVKD. CDR3 length: 15 amino acids. V dropped 5 bases and J dropped 5 bases, with 15 bases sitting between them. Sequencing input: blood. The chain is built from TRBV10-3 and TRBJ2-2; D gene unclear. This clonotype originated in a man between 40 and 49 years old with Graves' hyperthyroidism that later progressed to Graves' ophthalmopathy. CDR3 in DNA: TGTGCCATCAGTAGGTGGGCAGGAGAAACCGGGGAGCTGTTTTTT. It specifies CAISRWAGETGELFF.